This entry features one T cell receptor beta chain sequence. The data stem from a study of blood T cell repertoires in COVID-19. TCRdb's copy holds only in-frame clones and misses some; the assay was immunoSEQ multiplex PCR. This sample has 150,000 or so clones, with around 81% found just once. This CDR3 has 15 residues. V lost 4 bases to trimming and J lost 6 bases, with 18 bases between them. The material sequenced was peripheral blood. The source is an older woman with acute or convalescent COVID-19. This rearrangement joins TRBV23-1 to TRBJ1-2, with a weak D call TRBD1 (5 bases). TRBV23-1 has ORF status, its function being uncertain. The CDR3 sequence is CASSRVGGAIHGYTF. The CDR3, as DNA: TGCGCCAGCAGTCGCGTCGGGGGAGCTATTCATGGCTACACCTTC.